These 10 T cell receptor beta chains were sequenced from one sample in a study of cytomegalovirus exposure and HLA in healthy donors. The study ran its PCR with 60 Vbeta and 13 Jbeta primers. Sequencing used immunoSEQ multiplex PCR; TCRdb keeps in-frame clones, though not all of them. The sample records tens of thousands of clones, roughly 79% being singletons. The specimen sequenced was PBMCs. Every receptor here comes from a woman in her 30s in good health and CMV-seronegative.

The chain links TRBV29-1 to TRBJ2-2; 11 bases fit TRBD2. Germline trimming cut 8 bases from V and 3 bases from J; bases unmatched to any gene: 2. This CDR3 is 13 amino acids long. Germline-derived CDR1 and CDR2 are SQVTM and ANQGSEA. In DNA, the CDR3 is TGCAGCACACTAGCGGGAGACACCGGGGAGCTGTTTTTT. Translation: CSTLAGDTGELFF.

To note about this clone: The germline gene is not matched at one end of the junction; a read error may be the cause. The V and J genes are TRBV7-7 and TRBJ2-5; 13 nucleotides align to TRBD2. CDR1 SSHAT and CDR2 FNYEAQ come from the germline V gene (reference sequence). This CDR3 is built from 15 residues. CDR3 sequence reads: CASSGTSGKGETQYF. In nucleotides, the CDR3 is TGTGCTAGCAGCGGGACTAGCGGGAAGGGGGAGACCCAGTACTTC.

This chain uses TRBV2 with TRBJ2-2; weak D call: TRBD2 (5 bases). This CDR3 is 13 amino acids long. CDR1 SNHLY and CDR2 FYNNEI come from the germline V gene. V lost 6 bases, J lost 6 bases, and 11 bases lay in between. The CDR3 reads CASSREGAGELFF. CDR3 in DNA: TGTGCCAGCAGCCGAGAGGGTGCCGGGGAGCTGTTTTTT.

The chain recombines TRBV19 with TRBJ1-5; 7 nucleotides line up with TRBD1. The CDR3 length is 15 residues. Germline V gene lookup returns CDR1 LNHDA and CDR2 SQIVND (reference sequence). Losses at the gene ends were 5 bases for V and 2 bases for J; bases not matched to a gene: 6. The CDR3 is CASSPSGGGNQPQHF. CDR3 bases: TGTGCCAGTAGTCCTTCAGGGGGTGGCAATCAGCCCCAGCATTTT.

V usage is TRBV7-3 and J usage is TRBJ1-3; D perhaps matches TRBD1 (6 bases). In germline, CDR1 is SGHTA, CDR2 FQGTGA. The CDR3 is 16 amino acids. V lost 3 bases to trimming and J lost 2 bases, with 14 bases between them. The CDR3 loop reads CASSLTGYATGNTIYF. The CDR3 bases are TGTGCCAGCAGCTTGACAGGTTACGCGACTGGAAACACCATATATTTT.

The rearrangement links TRBV2 to TRBJ2-2, with D perhaps TRBD2 (5 bases). Germline V gene sequence: CDR1 SNHLY, CDR2 FYNNEI. The CDR3 totals 13 residues. Trimming took 10 bases from V and 6 from J, leaving 15 bases between them. CDR3 sequence reads: CATQRIPAGELFF. The CDR3 bases are TGTGCCACCCAGCGGATCCCCGCCGGGGAGCTGTTTTTT.

The J gene is TRBJ2-3, the V gene TRBV6-4, with TRBD2 matching 11 bases. Germline CDR1 and CDR2: MRHNA and SNTAGT. CDR3 length equals 15 residues. The J segment lost 4 bases and the V segment lost 6 bases, leaving 6 bases of the junction unmatched. The DNA of the CDR3 is TGTGCCAGCAGCGCACTAGCGGGAGAGTCAGATACGCAGTATTTT. Translating it yields CASSALAGESDTQYF.

The chain uses TRBV2 and TRBJ2-6; D unclear. Trimming removed 7 bases at V and 0 bases at J, with 7 bases between. This CDR3 has 14 residues. Germline V gene sequence: CDR1 SNHLY, CDR2 FYNNEI. CDR3 amino acids: CASNENSGANVLTF. Here the CDR3 DNA reads TGTGCCAGCAACGAGAACTCTGGGGCCAACGTCCTGACTTTC.

The count of this clone is one. The rearrangement uses TRBV4-2 and TRBJ2-7; 7 nucleotides agree with TRBD1. This CDR3 is 14 amino acids long. Trimming at V came to 1 base and at J to 4 bases, leaving 4 bases not matched to a gene. Looked up from germline, CDR1 is LGHNA and CDR2 is YNFKEQ. The CDR3 spells CASSQGQGYYEQYF. CDR3 nucleotide sequence: TGTGCCAGCAGCCAAGGACAGGGTTATTACGAGCAGTACTTC.

The chain carries TRBV6-1 and TRBJ1-4; D is possibly TRBD1 (6 bases). The V end lost 8 bases, the J end lost 3 bases, and 16 bases lay between the germline ends. CDR3 length: 15 residues. Germline CDR1 and CDR2: MNHNS and SASEGT. The CDR3 DNA sequence: TGTGCCAGCTCTACCAGGGGAAGGGCTAATGAAAAACTGTTTTTT. It translates to CASSTRGRANEKLFF.